One sample yielded the 32 T cell receptor beta chains listed below, sequenced in a study of OX40 agonist ivuxolimab in advanced cancers. Libraries were prepared by immunoSEQ multiplex PCR; TCRdb keeps only in-frame clonotypes and omits some of them. The table shows roughly 110,000 clones, with more than 85% occurring only once. This sample comprised CD4+ or CD8+ T cells sorted from blood, obtained in a trial of the OX40 agonist ivuxolimab. All receptors come from an adult with an advanced solid tumor such as melanoma, head and neck, liver or kidney cancer.

This clone has a handful of counts. The chain joins TRBV4-1 to TRBJ2-1; D gene unclear. The V end was cut by 1 base, the J end by 4 bases, with 5 bases between. This CDR3 comprises 13 residues. CDR1 is MGHRA, CDR2 YSYEKL, per germline. DNA of the CDR3: TGCGCCAGCAGCCAAGGACTTTACAATGAGCAGTTCTTC. It specifies CASSQGLYNEQFF.

The rearrangement uses TRBV7-2 and TRBJ1-5; D call uncertain. The V and J ends lost 5 bases and 5 bases respectively, with 10 bases between them. This CDR3 region has 13 residues. Germline lookup yields CDR1 SGHTA and CDR2 FQGNSA. As DNA, the CDR3 is TGTGCCAGCAGCCCGACCGCGGATCAGCCCCAGCATTTT. The encoded protein is CASSPTADQPQHF.

The chain carries TRBV30 and TRBJ2-3; possible D gene TRBD2, 6 bases. Trimming pared 2 bases from V and 8 bases from J, leaving 11 bases between. Germline-derived CDR1 and CDR2 are GTSNPN and SVGIG (reference sequence). The CDR3 length is 12 residues. The CDR3 DNA reads as TGTGCCTGGAGTCTGGCCGGGGGTACGCAGTATTTT. It yields the protein CAWSLAGGTQYF.

V usage is TRBV11-2 and J usage is TRBJ2-3, with 7 bases fitting TRBD2. The J segment lost 1 base and the V segment lost 5 bases, leaving 12 bases of the junction unmatched. This CDR3 has 17 amino acids. Germline V lookup: CDR1 SGHAT, CDR2 FQNNGV. The CDR3 spells CASSQTGPGGRTDTQYF. DNA of the CDR3: TGTGCCAGCAGCCAAACGGGCCCGGGGGGACGCACAGATACGCAGTATTTT.

The chain combines TRBV28 with TRBJ2-1; 7 nucleotides align to TRBD2. V shed 3 bases and J 0 bases; nucleotides not matched to a gene: 8. This CDR3 comprises 17 residues. The germline CDR1 and CDR2 sequences are MDHEN and SYDVKM. CDR3 nucleotide sequence: TGTGCCAGCAGTTTCACCCGACTAGCCTACTCCTACAATGAGCAGTTCTTC. Amino acid sequence: CASSFTRLAYSYNEQFF.

V gene TRBV10-1 combines with J gene TRBJ2-1; a possible D gene is TRBD2 (5 bases). The germline V and J ends were trimmed by 6 bases and 5 bases, with 11 bases remaining between them. Germline V lookup: CDR1 WNHNN, CDR2 SYGVQD (reference sequence). The CDR3 is 13 residues long. The CDR3 loop reads CASSSRADNEQFF. As DNA, the CDR3 is TGCGCCAGCAGCTCCCGAGCGGACAATGAGCAGTTCTTC.

This clone was seen just once. The chain carries TRBV9 and TRBJ1-2, with D possibly TRBD1 on 5 matching bases. The V gene lost 0 bases and the J gene lost 8 bases, with 11 bases spanning the gap. CDR1 and CDR2 from the germline V gene are SGDLS and YYNGEE. The CDR3 runs to 13 residues. CDR3 in DNA: TGTGCCAGCAGCGTAGAACAGGACCACGGCTACACCTTC. Translated, it gives CASSVEQDHGYTF.

V and J are TRBV6-5 and TRBJ2-5; 7 bases agree with TRBD1. TRBJ2-7 matches the DNA end more closely, so the J call is doubtful. The CDR3 totals 15 residues. The V gene's germline CDR1 is MNHEY and CDR2 SVGAGI. CDR3 in amino acids: CASSYSGQVGHEQYF. CDR3 sequence (DNA): TGTGCCAGCAGTTACTCAGGACAGGTTGGTCACGAGCAGTACTTC.

The chain is built from TRBV25-1 and TRBJ1-5; 10 nucleotides match TRBD1. This CDR3 has 18 residues. Germline V gives CDR1 MGHDK, CDR2 SYGVNS. After removal of 3 bases from V and 2 bases from J, the junction contained 10 bases not matched to a gene. The CDR3 sequence: CASSDHPGQGKGNQPQHF. Here the CDR3 DNA reads TGTGCCAGCAGTGATCATCCGGGACAGGGGAAGGGCAATCAGCCCCAGCATTTT.

The chain employs TRBV6-5 and TRBJ2-2; no reliable D call. V lost 5 bases and J lost 6, with 10 bases in between. The germline V gene has CDR1 MNHEY and CDR2 SVGAGI. There are 13 residues in the CDR3. CDR3 sequence reads: CASSRRYAGELFF. CDR3 nucleotides: TGTGCCAGCAGTCGGAGATACGCCGGGGAGCTGTTTTTT.

The chain joins TRBV5-1 to TRBJ2-1; D not resolved. The CDR3 is made up of 13 amino acids. Trimming removed 1 base from V and 4 bases from J, with 6 bases in between. Per germline, CDR1 SGHRS and CDR2 YFSETQ. In nucleotides, the CDR3 is TGCGCCAGCAGCTTGAACGAGTACAATGAGCAGTTCTTC. Amino acids: CASSLNEYNEQFF. The full variable domain, its missing parts supplied by reference TRBV5-1 and TRBJ2-1, is KAGVTQTPRYLIKTRGQQVTLSCSPISGHRSVSWYQQTPGQGLQFLFEYFSETQRNKGNFPGRFSGRQFSNSRSEMNVSTLELGDSALYLCASSLNEYNEQFFGPGTRLTVL.

This clone is a singleton in its sample. The J gene is TRBJ2-7, the V gene TRBV28, with 14 positions matching TRBD2. Germline assignment: CDR1 MDHEN and CDR2 SYDVKM. V dropped 6 bases and J dropped 5; count of bases not matched to a gene: 6. The CDR3 extends over 15 amino acids. The CDR3: CASRSGTSGSHEQYF. The CDR3 DNA is TGTGCCAGCAGATCCGGGACTAGCGGGAGCCACGAGCAGTACTTC.

The chain carries TRBV11-2 and TRBJ2-7; D is perhaps TRBD1 (10 bases). V was trimmed by 5 bases and J by 2 bases, leaving 25 bases between them. The germline gives CDR1 SGHAT, CDR2 FQNNGV. The CDR3 sequence is 18 residues long. CDR3 nucleotides: TGTGCCAGCAGCCTCCGGGACAGGGGTAGCGGGAGCACCTACGAGCAGTACTTC. It specifies CASSLRDRGSGSTYEQYF.

The chain is built from TRBV2 and TRBJ2-7, with 7 bases that match TRBD1. CDR1 and CDR2 from the germline V gene are SNHLY and FYNNEI. V dropped 6 bases and J dropped 5; count of bases not matched to a gene: 4. The CDR3 is 12 residues long. The CDR3 reads CASRNRGDEQYF. Here the CDR3 DNA reads TGTGCCAGCAGAAACAGGGGAGACGAGCAGTACTTC.

The chain employs TRBV9 and TRBJ2-3, with unresolved D. Germline CDR1 is SGDLS and CDR2 is YYNGEE. The CDR3 is 13 residues long. Deletions cut 1 base from V and 6 bases from J, with 9 bases between. DNA for the CDR3: TGTGCCAGCAGCGTAAGGTCGGGTGATACGCAGTATTTT. It is translated as CASSVRSGDTQYF. Using reference TRBV9 and TRBJ2-3 for the parts outside the CDR3, the full variable domain is DSGVTQTPKHLITATGQRVTLRCSPRSGDLSVYWYQQSLDQGLQFLIQYYNGEERAKGNILERFSAQQFPDLHSELNLSSLELGDSALYFCASSVRSGDTQYFGPGTRLTVL.

In this sample, this clone turned up once. The rearrangement links TRBV9 to TRBJ1-4; D gene uncertain. Germline CDR1 is SGDLS and CDR2 is YYNGEE. The CDR3 is 14 residues long. V lost 3 bases, J lost 0 bases, and 6 bases lay in between. The CDR3 coding sequence is TGTGCCAGCAGCGCGCATGCAACTAATGAAAAACTGTTTTTT. Residues: CASSAHATNEKLFF.

The genes are TRBV11-3 and TRBJ1-3, with D unclear. V lost 3 bases and J lost 0, with 9 bases in between. The CDR3 is 15 residues long. Germline CDR1 SGHNT, CDR2 YENEEA. The CDR3 sequence is CASSFSGNSGNTIYF. In DNA form, the CDR3 reads TGTGCCAGCAGCTTTTCGGGCAACTCTGGAAACACCATATATTTT.

The gene calls are TRBV6-5 and TRBJ1-3; D uncertain. Germline CDR1 MNHEY, CDR2 SVGAGI. V was shortened by 6 bases and J by 0 bases, with 9 bases between the two germline ends. The length of the CDR3 is 14 residues. The CDR3: CASSPLHSGNTIYF. The DNA for the CDR3 is TGTGCCAGCAGCCCCTTGCACTCTGGAAACACCATATATTTT.

V is TRBV28 and J is TRBJ2-5; either TRBD1 or TRBD2 may supply D (6 bases each). The V end was cut by 2 bases, the J end by 5 bases, with 12 bases between. Germline CDR1 MDHEN, CDR2 SYDVKM. The CDR3 loop spans 14 amino acids. Here the CDR3 DNA reads TGTGCCAGCAGTTTAAGTATAGGGGGGGAGACCCAGTACTTC. It codes for CASSLSIGGETQYF.

This chain links TRBV11-2 with TRBJ1-1, with 8 bases lining up with TRBD1. Germline CDR1 and CDR2: SGHAT and FQNNGV. V gave up 3 bases and J gave up 4 bases; unmatched junction bases: 4. The CDR3 spans 14 residues. In nucleotides, the CDR3 is TGTGCCAGCAGCTTTGGACAGGGCGTCACTGAAGCTTTCTTT. The encoded protein is CASSFGQGVTEAFF.

The chain combines TRBV19 with TRBJ1-1; 9 bases match TRBD1. CDR1 is LNHDA, CDR2 SQIVND, per germline (reference sequence). There are 16 residues in the CDR3. V was clipped by 5 bases and J by 5 bases; unmatched bases: 12. CDR3 in amino acids: CASSPRGTGSWTEAFF. In nucleotides, the CDR3 is TGTGCCAGTAGTCCGAGGGGGACAGGGAGTTGGACTGAAGCTTTCTTT.

The J gene is TRBJ2-5, the V gene TRBV7-7; 8 positions match TRBD2. Germline CDR1 and CDR2: SSHAT and FNYEAQ (reference sequence). The length of the CDR3 is 14 residues. DNA for the CDR3: TGTGCTAGCGGCCTAGCGGGCTTACAAGAGACCCAGTACTTC. It is translated as CASGLAGLQETQYF.

The gene calls are TRBV27 and TRBJ2-7; D might be TRBD1 (6 bases). Deletions cut 4 bases from V and 4 bases from J, with 14 bases between. The germline CDR1 and CDR2 sequences are MNHEY and SMNVEV (reference sequence). CDR3 length: 14 residues. CDR3 sequence: CASSSNRDLYEQYF. In DNA, the CDR3 is TGTGCCAGCAGTTCAAACAGGGATCTATACGAGCAGTACTTC.

The chain uses TRBV27 and TRBJ2-1, with D possibly TRBD1 on 5 matching bases. With 7 bases removed from V and 1 base from J, the gap between germline ends came to 8 bases. The CDR3 has 13 amino acids. Germline V CDR1 and CDR2: MNHEY, SMNVEV (reference sequence). This CDR3 reads CASTPGSYNEQFF. In DNA form, the CDR3 reads TGTGCCAGCACCCCAGGGTCCTACAATGAGCAGTTCTTC.

This clone was counted a single time. V usage is TRBV6-5 and J usage is TRBJ1-1; a weak D match, TRBD1 (6 bases). The CDR3 totals 13 residues. The V end was cut by 4 bases, the J end by 1 base, with 7 bases between. In germline, CDR1 is MNHEY, CDR2 SVGAGI. The CDR3 here is CASSSTGNTEAFF. In nucleotides, the CDR3 is TGTGCCAGCAGTTCGACAGGGAACACTGAAGCTTTCTTT.

The rearrangement joins TRBV7-2 to TRBJ1-2, with TRBD1 matching over 8 bases. V shed 5 bases, J shed 4 bases, and the junction held 3 bases outside the gene matches. The germline V gene has CDR1 SGHTA and CDR2 FQGNSA. The CDR3 extends over 13 amino acids. CDR3 loop: CASSPTGAYGYTF. The DNA for the CDR3 is TGTGCCAGCAGCCCGACAGGGGCCTATGGCTACACCTTC.

V gene TRBV7-9 combines with J gene TRBJ2-5; D uncertain. The CDR3 loop spans 15 amino acids. Per germline, CDR1 SEHNR and CDR2 FQNEAQ (reference sequence). V dropped 5 bases and J dropped 1 base, with 14 bases sitting between them. CDR3 DNA: TGTGCCAGCAGCCCGAAATCTCCAGCCCAAGAGACCCAGTACTTC. Translated, it gives CASSPKSPAQETQYF.

The chain links TRBV28 to TRBJ2-7; TRBD1 matches 9 bases. This CDR3 is built from 15 residues. Germline loops: CDR1 MDHEN, CDR2 SYDVKM. V shed 6 bases, J shed 3 bases, and the junction held 9 bases outside the gene matches. The CDR3 spells CASSFNRGPYYEQYF. The CDR3 nucleotides read TGTGCCAGCAGCTTTAACAGGGGGCCATACTACGAGCAGTACTTC.

J is TRBJ1-3 and V is TRBV25-1; no clear D gene. Germline CDR1 is MGHDK and CDR2 is SYGVNS. The CDR3 length is 15 residues. Trimming took 1 base from V and 3 from J, leaving 10 bases between them. CDR3 nucleotide sequence: TGTGCCAGCAGTGAATCTTGGGTTCTTGGAAACACCATATATTTT. This encodes CASSESWVLGNTIYF.

V is TRBV12-5 and J is TRBJ1-4; D call uncertain. The CDR3 covers 11 residues. Germline lookup yields CDR1 LGHNT and CDR2 FRNRAP. Trimming pared 1 base from V and 8 bases from J, leaving 2 bases between. The DNA for the CDR3 is TGTGCTAGTGGTTTGGGGGAAAAACTGTTTTTT. Its protein product is CASGLGEKLFF. The whole variable domain, filled in from reference TRBV12-5 and TRBJ1-4, reads DARVTQTPRHKVTEMGQEVTMRCQPILGHNTVFWYRQTMMQGLELLAYFRNRAPLDDSGMPKDRFSAEMPDATLATLKIQPSEPRDSAVYFCASGLGEKLFFGSGTQLSVL.

This chain connects TRBV18 to TRBJ2-1, with 8 bases matching TRBD1. With 2 bases clipped from V and 6 bases from J, the junction kept 6 bases outside the gene matches. Germline V gene data show CDR1 as KGHSH and CDR2 as LQKENI. The CDR3 is 15 residues long. CDR3 sequence: CASSPGTGDPNEQFF. CDR3 sequence (DNA): TGTGCCAGCTCACCAGGGACAGGAGATCCCAATGAGCAGTTCTTC.

The chain joins TRBV2 to TRBJ1-6; D is uncertain. The CDR3 consists of 13 residues. The V end lost 9 bases, the J end lost 7 bases, and 13 bases lay between the germline ends. Germline loops: CDR1 SNHLY, CDR2 FYNNEI. The CDR3, as DNA: TGTGCCAGTCCCCCAGGCCCCAATTCACCCCTCCACTTT. Amino acid sequence: CASPPGPNSPLHF.